This T cell receptor (beta chain) was sequenced during a study of radiotherapy plus CTLA-4 blockade in lung cancer. Sequencing was performed with immunoSEQ multiplex PCR; in TCRdb, only in-frame clones are kept and a portion is missing. The sample yields about 87,000 clones, about 87% seen once. This CDR3 region has 15 residues. Trimming stripped 0 bases from V and 6 bases from J, with 12 bases between. The germline V gene has CDR1 LGHNA and CDR2 YSLEER. As regards this clone: Its antigen remains unidentified.

Overall study findings and caveats: Once radiotherapy plus ipilimumab had been given, TCR clones derived from tumor expanded in blood.

Alongside CTLA-4 blockade with ipilimumab, patients with chemo-refractory metastatic non-small-cell lung cancer received focal radiation. Sample: peripheral blood, taken from a patient treated with radiotherapy plus ipilimumab. The sequence came from a human donor with non-small cell lung cancer that progressed on radiotherapy plus ipilimumab. This chain connects TRBV4-3 to TRBJ1-5; weak D call: TRBD1 (6 bases). The CDR3: CASSQDIQGGQPQHF. CDR3 in DNA: TGCGCCAGCAGCCAAGATATACAGGGTGGTCAGCCCCAGCATTTT.